The sequence of this TCR beta chain was determined in a study of PD-L1 blockade in urothelial cancer. Findings of the study overall: Better survival was predicted when blood TCR clonality before treatment fell below the median.

As for this clone: Its specificity is unknown.

Germline V gene lookup returns CDR1 SNHLY and CDR2 FYNNEI. V lost 6 bases, J lost 8 bases, and 11 bases lay in between. There are 12 residues in the CDR3. This sample's time point: peripheral blood 6 weeks after treatment start. Locally advanced or metastatic urothelial carcinoma was present in patients. Templates that were synthetic TCR analogs were spiked into each PCR. Sequenced by immunoSEQ multiplex PCR; TCRdb stores in-frame clones only, minus some. The repertoire includes 20,000 to 25,000 clones, approximately 82% of them detected once, and approximately 1.5% sits in the top ten. The TCR comes from a man between 65 and 79 years old with urothelial cancer. V and J are TRBV2 and TRBJ1-5; possible D gene TRBD1, 5 bases. Sample: PBMCs, taken around atezolizumab (anti-PD-L1) treatment. Here the CDR3 reads CASSLGGEPQHF. The CDR3 DNA sequence: TGTGCCAGCAGCTTGGGAGGGGAGCCCCAGCATTTT.